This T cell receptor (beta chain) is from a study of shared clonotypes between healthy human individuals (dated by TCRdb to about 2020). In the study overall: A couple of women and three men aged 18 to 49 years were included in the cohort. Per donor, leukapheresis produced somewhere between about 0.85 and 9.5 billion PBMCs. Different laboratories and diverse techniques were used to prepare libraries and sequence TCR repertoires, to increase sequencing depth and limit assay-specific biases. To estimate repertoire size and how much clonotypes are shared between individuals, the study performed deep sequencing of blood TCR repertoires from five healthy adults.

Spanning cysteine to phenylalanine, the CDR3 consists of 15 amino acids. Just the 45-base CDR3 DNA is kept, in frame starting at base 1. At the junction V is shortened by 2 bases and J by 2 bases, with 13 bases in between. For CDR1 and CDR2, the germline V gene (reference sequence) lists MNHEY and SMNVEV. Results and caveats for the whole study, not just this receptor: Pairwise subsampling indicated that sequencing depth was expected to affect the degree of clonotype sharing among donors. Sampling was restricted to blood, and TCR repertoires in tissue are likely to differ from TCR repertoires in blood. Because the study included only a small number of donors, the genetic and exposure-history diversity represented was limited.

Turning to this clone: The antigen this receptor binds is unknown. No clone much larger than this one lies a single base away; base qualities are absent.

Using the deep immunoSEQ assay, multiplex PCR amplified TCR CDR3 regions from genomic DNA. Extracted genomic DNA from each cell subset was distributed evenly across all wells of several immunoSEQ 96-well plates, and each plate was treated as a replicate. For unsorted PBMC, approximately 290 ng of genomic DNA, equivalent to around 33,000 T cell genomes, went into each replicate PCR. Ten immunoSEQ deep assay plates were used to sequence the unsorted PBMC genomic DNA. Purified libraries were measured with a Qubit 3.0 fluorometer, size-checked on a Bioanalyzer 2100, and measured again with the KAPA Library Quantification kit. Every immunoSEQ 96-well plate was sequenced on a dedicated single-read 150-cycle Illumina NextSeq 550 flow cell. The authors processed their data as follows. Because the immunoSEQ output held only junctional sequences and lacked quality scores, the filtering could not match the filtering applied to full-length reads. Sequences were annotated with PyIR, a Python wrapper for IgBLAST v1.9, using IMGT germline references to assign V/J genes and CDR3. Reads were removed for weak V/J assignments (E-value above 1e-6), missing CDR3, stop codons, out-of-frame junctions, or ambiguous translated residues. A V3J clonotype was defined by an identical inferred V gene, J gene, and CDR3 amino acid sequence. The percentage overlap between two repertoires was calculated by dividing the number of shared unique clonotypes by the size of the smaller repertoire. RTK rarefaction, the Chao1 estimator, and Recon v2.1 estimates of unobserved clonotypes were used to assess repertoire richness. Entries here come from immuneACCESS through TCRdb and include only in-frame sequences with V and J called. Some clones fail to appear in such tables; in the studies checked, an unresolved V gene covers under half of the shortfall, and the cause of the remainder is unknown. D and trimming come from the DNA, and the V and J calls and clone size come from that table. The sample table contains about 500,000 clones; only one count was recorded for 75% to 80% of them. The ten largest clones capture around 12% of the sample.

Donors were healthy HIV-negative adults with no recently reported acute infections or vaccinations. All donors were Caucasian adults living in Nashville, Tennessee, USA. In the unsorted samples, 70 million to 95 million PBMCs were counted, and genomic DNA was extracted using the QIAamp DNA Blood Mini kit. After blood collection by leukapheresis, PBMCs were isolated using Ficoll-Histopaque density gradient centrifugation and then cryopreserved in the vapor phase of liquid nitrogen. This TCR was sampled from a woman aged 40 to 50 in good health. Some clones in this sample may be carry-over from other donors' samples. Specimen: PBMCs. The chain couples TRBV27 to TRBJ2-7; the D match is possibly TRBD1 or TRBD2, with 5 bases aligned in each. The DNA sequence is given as TGTGCCAGCAGTTTACAGGGTCTCGGGGCCTACGAGCAGTACTTC. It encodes CASSLQGLGAYEQYF.